Each of the 31 T cell receptor beta chains below was sequenced from the same sample in a study of metastatic and nonmetastatic thyroid tumors. Among the patients, none had received any treatment before thyroid surgery. TCRdb re-clonotyped the PCR reads through MiXCR. The sample lists around 70,000 clones; less than 20% were seen once. Sequencing was carried out using blood. The receptors stem from a female donor with papillary thyroid cancer or a benign thyroid nodule (not recorded which). Some clones in this sample may be carry-over from other donors' samples.

This clone came up many times. The V gene is TRBV30, the J gene TRBJ2-3; D is possibly TRBD1 or TRBD2 (6 bases each). Trimming shortened V by 5 bases and J by 5 bases, and 14 bases separated the two germline ends. The V gene's germline CDR1 is GTSNPN and CDR2 SVGIG (reference sequence). This CDR3 spans 13 amino acids. This CDR3 is CAWGVGGRDTQYF. In DNA form, the CDR3 reads TGTGCCTGGGGGGTCGGGGGCCGAGATACGCAGTATTTT.

The chain has TRBV6-1 and TRBJ2-7, with TRBD1 matching over 8 bases. The trim removed 7 bases at V and 1 base at J, leaving 6 bases unmatched. This CDR3 comprises 14 residues. The germline V gene encodes CDR1 MNHNS and CDR2 SASEGT. The DNA for the CDR3 is TGTGCCAGCAATACCGGACAGGGTTCCTACGAGCAGTACTTC. Translation gives CASNTGQGSYEQYF.

This clone was detected a few times. The gene calls are TRBV28 and TRBJ2-7; TRBD2 agrees at 10 bases. The V segment lost 9 bases and the J segment 0 bases; nucleotides outside the gene matches: 2. The CDR3 totals 13 residues. CDR1 and CDR2 from the germline V gene are MDHEN and SYDVKM. The CDR3, as DNA: TGTGCCAGTCTAGCGGGAGACTCCTACGAGCAGTACGTC. It is translated as CASLAGDSYEQYV.

The sample holds many counts of this clone. The rearrangement uses TRBV9 and TRBJ1-2; 7 nucleotides agree with TRBD1. V lost 5 bases, J lost 6 bases, and 4 bases stayed unmatched. CDR3 length: 12 residues. Germline CDR1 reads SGDLS; CDR2 reads YYNGEE. This CDR3 is CASRGTDDGYTF. In nucleotides, the CDR3 is TGTGCCAGCAGAGGGACAGACGATGGCTACACCTTC. The whole variable domain, filled in from reference TRBV9 and TRBJ1-2, reads DSGVTQTPKHLITATGQRVTLRCSPRSGDLSVYWYQQSLDQGLQFLIQYYNGEERAKGNILERFSAQQFPDLHSELNLSSLELGDSALYFCASRGTDDGYTFGSGTRLTVV.

This clone appeared once. This chain links TRBV13 with TRBJ2-7, with a tentative D call TRBD2 (6 bases). The length of the CDR3 is 16 residues. Looked up from germline, CDR1 is PRHDT and CDR2 is FYEKMQ (reference sequence). Trimming took 5 bases from V and 5 from J, leaving 22 bases between them. The CDR3 bases are TGTGCCAGCAGCCCACCCGGCACTAGCAGGTCCCACGAGCAGTACTTC. It is translated as CASSPPGTSRSHEQYF. Full variable domain (missing parts from reference TRBV13 and TRBJ2-7): AAGVIQSPRHLIKEKRETATLKCYPIPRHDTVYWYQQGPGQDPQFLISFYEKMQSDKGSIPDRFSAQQFSDYHSELNMSSLELGDSALYFCASSPPGTSRSHEQYFGPGTRLTVT.

In its sample, this clone was seen many times. The CDR3 DNA reads as TGTGCCAGCCTCGCCCCGGGGCTCCCATATGGCTACACCTTC. This translates into CASLAPGLPYGYTF. This chain joins TRBV7-2 and TRBJ1-2, with D perhaps TRBD1 (5 bases). CDR3 length: 14 amino acids. Germline V gene data show CDR1 as SGHTA and CDR2 as FQGNSA. V lost 8 bases and J lost 5, with 18 bases in between.

V is TRBV20-1 and J is TRBJ1-1; TRBD1 might be the D (6 bases). V lost 0 bases, J lost 5 bases, and 13 bases lay in between. Germline V lookup: CDR1 DFQATT, CDR2 SNEGSKA (reference sequence). The CDR3 covers 14 residues. The CDR3 sequence: CSARDDRTGTEAFF. The DNA of the CDR3 is TGCAGTGCTAGAGACGACAGGACTGGGACTGAAGCTTTCTTT.

There are many counts of this clone. The chain links TRBV10-2 to TRBJ1-2, with 8 nucleotides matching TRBD1. The CDR3 is made up of 14 amino acids. CDR1 and CDR2 (germline): WSHSY, SAAADI. J lost 5 bases, V lost 5 bases, and 7 bases had no gene match. The CDR3 region is CASSYTGGSYGYTF. In DNA, the CDR3 is TGCGCCAGCAGTTATACAGGGGGGAGTTATGGCTACACCTTC.

This clone was observed a handful of times. The chain recombines TRBV6-1 with TRBJ2-1; 8 nucleotides align to TRBD2. CDR3 length equals 15 residues. Trimming cost V 0 bases and J 2 bases; bases outside gene matches: 0. Per the germline V gene, CDR1 is MNHNS and CDR2 is SASEGT. The CDR3 sequence is CASSEASGAYNEQFF. DNA of the CDR3: TGTGCCAGCAGTGAAGCTAGCGGGGCCTACAATGAGCAGTTCTTC.

This clone has a count of ten or more. This chain links TRBV20-1 with TRBJ2-2; 9 bases map to TRBD1. The CDR3 sequence is 13 residues long. CDR1 is DFQATT, CDR2 SNEGSKA, per germline (reference sequence). The CDR3 loop is CSGTGRNTGELFF. Here the CDR3 DNA reads TGCAGCGGGACAGGGAGAAACACCGGGGAGCTGTTTTTT.

At least ten counts were recorded for this clone. The rearrangement joins TRBV6-1 to TRBJ1-5, with a possible D match to TRBD1 (5 bases). The germline V gene has CDR1 MNHNS and CDR2 SASEGT. Trimming pared 2 bases from V and 9 bases from J, leaving 14 bases between. The CDR3 runs 14 residues. CDR3 in amino acids: CASSEYTGHSPQHF. DNA for the CDR3: TGTGCCAGCAGTGAATATACAGGACATTCGCCCCAGCATTTT.

This clone occurred many times. The chain links TRBV24-1 to TRBJ2-3, with 10 bases matching TRBD2. J lost 0 bases, V lost 0 bases, and 11 bases had no gene match. This CDR3 region has 20 residues. Germline V lookup: CDR1 KGHDR, CDR2 SFDVKD. The CDR3 sequence is CATSDLQGSSGRTSTDTQYF. CDR3 DNA sequence: TGTGCCACCAGTGATTTGCAAGGGTCTAGCGGGAGAACTAGCACAGATACGCAGTATTTT.

This clone was counted at least ten times. V usage is TRBV6-1 and J usage is TRBJ2-3; maybe TRBD2 (6 bases). The ends were cut back, 7 bases at V and 0 bases at J, with 14 bases in the middle. Germline V gene lookup returns CDR1 MNHNS and CDR2 SASEGT. This CDR3 is built from 15 residues. The DNA of the CDR3 is TGTGCCAGCATCTTATCCCGGGGGAGCACAGATACGCAGTATTTT. Translated: CASILSRGSTDTQYF.

In this sample, this clone turned up many times. V usage is TRBV5-1 and J usage is TRBJ2-7; 7 bases fit TRBD1. Germline loops: CDR1 SGHRS, CDR2 YFSETQ. The V gene end was trimmed by 0 bases and the J gene end by 6 bases; junction bases not matched to a gene: 6. This CDR3 has 14 residues. In nucleotides, the CDR3 is TGCGCCAGCAGCTTGGGGACAGGCCCGAGCGAGCAGTACTTC. It specifies CASSLGTGPSEQYF.

This clone came up a few times. In DNA form, the CDR3 reads TGTGCCAGCTCCTCCGGGACGTCCGCCTACGAGCAGTACTTC. Translating gives CASSSGTSAYEQYF. The chain links TRBV27 to TRBJ2-7; D may correspond to TRBD1 or TRBD2 (5 bases each). CDR1 MNHEY and CDR2 SMNVEV come from the germline V gene (reference sequence). Trimming left V 8 bases short and J 2 bases short, with 16 bases between. This CDR3 is 14 amino acids long.

The rearrangement links TRBV20-1 to TRBJ1-1, with D possibly matching TRBD1 (5 bases). V was cut by 1 base and J by 5 bases, with 14 bases left in between. Germline loops: CDR1 DFQATT, CDR2 SNEGSKA (reference sequence). This CDR3 contains 14 residues. CDR3: CSARVGRAGTEAFF. CDR3 in DNA: TGCAGTGCTAGAGTGGGGCGGGCGGGGACTGAAGCTTTCTTT.

Only a few counts were recorded for this clone. Just one base apart from a much larger clone, this may be a read error. J is TRBJ2-1 and V is TRBV11-2, with D perhaps assigned TRBD1 or TRBD2 (5 bases each). The CDR3 is 13 amino acids. CDR1 is SGHAT, CDR2 FQNNGV, per germline. The CDR3 sequence: CASSMGPYNEQLF. As DNA, the CDR3 is TGTGCCAGCAGCATGGGACCTTACAATGAGCAGCTCTTC.

In its sample, this clone was seen many times. The chain links TRBV7-9 to TRBJ1-1; no clear D. The germline V gene encodes CDR1 SEHNR and CDR2 FQNEAQ (reference sequence). The V gene lost 3 bases and the J gene lost 10 bases, with 12 bases spanning the gap. The CDR3 totals 12 residues. CDR3 region: CASSFSRQGAFF. The DNA of the CDR3 is TGTGCCAGCAGCTTCTCACGGCAAGGAGCTTTCTTT.

This chain joins TRBV6-1 and TRBJ1-2, with TRBD1 matching 7 bases. Germline lookup yields CDR1 MNHNS and CDR2 SASEGT. This CDR3 is 13 amino acids long. V was pared by 6 bases and J by 6 bases, with 7 bases of the junction left unmatched. The DNA of the CDR3 is TGTGCCAGCAGCCGGACAGGATGGGATGGCTACACCTTC. It encodes CASSRTGWDGYTF.

This clone was observed many times. The V gene is TRBV7-9, the J gene TRBJ1-3, with 9 bases identical to TRBD1. Unmatched junction bases numbered 10, after V lost 5 bases and J lost 8 bases. Germline values: CDR1 SEHNR, CDR2 FQNEAQ (reference sequence). This CDR3 has 15 residues. CDR3 in amino acids: CASSPPGQGGDTIYF. The CDR3 coding sequence is TGTGCCAGCAGCCCTCCGGGACAGGGAGGAGACACCATATATTTT.

This chain connects TRBV5-1 to TRBJ2-2, with 12 positions matching TRBD1. Germline-derived CDR1 and CDR2 are SGHRS and YFSETQ. The CDR3 has 16 residues. Trimming at V came to 0 bases and at J to 6 bases, leaving 3 bases not matched to a gene. DNA of the CDR3: TGCGCCAGCAGCTTGGAGGGACAGGGGGCGGCCGGGGAGCTGTTTTTT. Protein: CASSLEGQGAAGELFF.

The chain links TRBV11-2 to TRBJ2-1, with D possibly called TRBD1 or TRBD2 (5 bases each). V shed 4 bases and J shed 7 bases, with 17 bases lying between them. Germline V lookup: CDR1 SGHAT, CDR2 FQNNGV. The CDR3 loop spans 15 amino acids. CDR3 in amino acids: CASSWRAGSDNEQFF. The CDR3 coding sequence is TGTGCCAGCAGCTGGAGAGCAGGGAGTGATAATGAGCAGTTCTTC. The full variable domain, in which reference TRBV11-2 and TRBJ2-1 provide the parts outside the CDR3, is EAGVAQSPRYKIIEKRQSVAFWCNPISGHATLYWYQQILGQGPKLLIQFQNNGVVDDSQLPKDRFSAERLKGVDSTLKIQPAKLEDSAVYLCASSWRAGSDNEQFFGPGTRLTVL.

The CDR3 reads CSARVAGPYEQYF. The DNA for the CDR3 is TGCAGTGCTAGGGTTGCAGGGCCCTACGAGCAGTACTTC. The chain recombines TRBV20-1 with TRBJ2-7; a weak D match, TRBD1 (5 bases). The CDR3 runs to 13 residues. V gave up 3 bases and J gave up 2 bases, with 11 bases separating them. Germline V lookup: CDR1 DFQATT, CDR2 SNEGSKA (reference sequence).

This clone was seen many times. The gene calls are TRBV30 and TRBJ1-1; D unresolved. V was trimmed by 2 bases and J by 6 bases, leaving 16 bases between them. The CDR3 has 14 residues. Germline values: CDR1 GTSNPN, CDR2 SVGIG (reference sequence). DNA of the CDR3: TGTGCCTGGAGTACCCCGAGGAGAGGGTCTGAAGCTTTCTTT. Protein sequence: CAWSTPRRGSEAFF. Complete variable domain (other parts from reference TRBV30 and TRBJ1-1): SQTIHQWPATLVQPVGSPLSLECTVEGTSNPNLYWYRQAAGRGLQLLFYSVGIGQISSEVPQNLSASRPQDRQFILSSKKLLLSDSGFYLCAWSTPRRGSEAFFGQGTRLTVV.

This clone occurred a few times. The chain uses TRBV30 and TRBJ1-2; TRBD1 is a possible D gene (6 bases). The V and J ends lost 3 bases and 4 bases respectively, with 18 bases between them. The V gene's germline CDR1 is GTSNPN and CDR2 SVGIG (reference sequence). The CDR3 sequence is 15 residues long. In DNA form, the CDR3 reads TGTGCCTGGAGGGTCCGGGGGGCGCGCGGCTATGGCTACACCTTC. Translation: CAWRVRGARGYGYTF.

As for this clone: A much larger clone is a single base away; this may be a read error. The genes are TRBV29-1 and TRBJ2-1; the match to TRBD2 covers 11 bases. The CDR3 consists of 16 residues. The germline V gene encodes CDR1 SQVTM and CDR2 ANQGSEA. This CDR3 reads CSTVGTSGGSYNDQFF. The CDR3 DNA is TGCAGCACTGTGGGGACTAGCGGAGGCTCCTACAATGATCAGTTCTTC.

This clone showed up just a few times. The J gene is TRBJ2-1, the V gene TRBV6-4; the match to TRBD1 covers 8 bases. The CDR3 sequence is 16 residues long. Losses at the gene ends were 0 bases for V and 3 bases for J; bases not matched to a gene: 4. CDR1 is MRHNA, CDR2 SNTAGT, per germline. CDR3 residues: CASSDSKTGDYNEQFF. CDR3 DNA: TGTGCCAGCAGTGACTCGAAGACAGGGGACTACAATGAGCAGTTCTTC.

This clone was observed at least ten times. The chain is built from TRBV10-3 and TRBJ1-3, with 7 positions matching TRBD1. Per the germline V gene, CDR1 is ENHRY and CDR2 is SYGVKD. CDR3 length: 16 amino acids. Losses at the gene ends were 7 bases for V and 0 bases for J; bases not matched to a gene: 9. CDR3 DNA: TGTGCCATCACCCCACAGGGGTCCCTCTCTGGAAACACCATATATTTT. Translated: CAITPQGSLSGNTIYF.

In regard to this clone: Because it lacks the conserved phenylalanine or tryptophan at the end, this CDR3 is likely a read error. V gene TRBV6-1 combines with J gene TRBJ2-5; 9 bases map to TRBD1. The CDR3 extends over 13 amino acids. Germline lookup yields CDR1 MNHNS and CDR2 SASEGT. Germline trimming cut 7 bases from V and 3 bases from J; bases unmatched to any gene: 3. The CDR3 here is CASIWDREETQYS. CDR3 DNA sequence: TGTGCCAGCATTTGGGACAGGGAAGAGACCCAGTACTCC.

The chain uses TRBV20-1 and TRBJ1-6; D not certain. CDR3 length: 13 amino acids. Trimming removed 2 bases from V and 6 bases from J, with 8 bases in between. Germline V CDR1 and CDR2: DFQATT, SNEGSKA (reference sequence). The CDR3 DNA reads as TGCAGTGCTAGAAGGTCAAGTAATTCACCCCTCCACTTT. Protein sequence: CSARRSSNSPLHF.

This clone has a count of ten or more. This chain joins TRBV19 and TRBJ2-7, with D possibly being TRBD1 or TRBD2 (6 bases each). V was trimmed by 0 bases and J by 0 bases, leaving 18 bases between them. The germline gives CDR1 LNHDA, CDR2 SQIVND (reference sequence). The CDR3 consists of 18 residues. The CDR3 nucleotides are TGTGCCAGTAGTATAGATTCACTAGCCACAGGGAGCTCCTACGAGCAGTACTTC. It is translated as CASSIDSLATGSSYEQYF.